These T cell receptor beta chains were read from a single sample in a study of patients and donors after allogeneic stem cell transplantation. From the RT-PCR reads, TCRdb called clonotypes with MiXCR, one entry per CDR3 protein. The profile shows some 92,000 distinct CDR3 sequences, about 48% of them singletons. Sequenced material: blood, either unsorted or a sorted T cell fraction (not recorded which). All receptors derive from a human donor who was either an allogeneic HSCT recipient or a stem cell or donor lymphocyte infusion donor (not recorded which). It is not recorded whose cells these are; they may come from a transplant donor. The CDR3 runs from the conserved cysteine through the conserved F or W. Fields, in order: D gene, clone size, J gene, V gene, CDR3 protein, CDR3 DNA. D genes are given only for firm matches. Expanded clones are given a class, and other clones once, few, many or no size at all.

D: -; size: -; J: TRBJ1-4; V: TRBV3-1; CDR3: CASSQEGANSEKLFF; DNA: TGTGCCAGCAGCCAAGAGGGGGCCAACAGTGAAAAACTGTTTTTT
D: -; size: few; J: TRBJ1-3; V: TRBV3-1; CDR3: CASSQDPGSGNTIYF; DNA: TGTGCCAGCAGCCAAGACCCAGGGTCTGGAAACACCATATATTTT
D: -; size: -; J: TRBJ1-1; V: TRBV5-1; CDR3: CASSSRDTYTEAFF; DNA: TGCGCCAGCAGCTCTCGGGACACCTACACTGAAGCTTTCTTT
D: TRBD2; size: -; J: TRBJ2-1; V: TRBV20-1; CDR3: CSASLPSGYNEQFF; DNA: TGCAGTGCTAGTTTGCCTAGCGGGTACAATGAGCAGTTCTTC
D: -; size: -; J: TRBJ1-1; V: TRBV12-3/TRBV12-4; CDR3: CASSLTGSLNTEAFF; DNA: TGTGCCAGCAGTCTCACAGGGAGCTTGAACACTGAAGCTTTCTTT
D: -; size: -; J: TRBJ2-3; V: TRBV6-2/TRBV6-3; CDR3: CASSSLRERITDTQYF; DNA: TGTGCCAGCAGTAGCCTTCGGGAGCGAATCACAGATACGCAGTATTTT
D: -; size: few; J: TRBJ1-2; V: TRBV10-3; CDR3: CAISESNQYGYTF; DNA: TGTGCCATCAGTGAGTCGAATCAGTATGGCTACACCTTC
D: TRBD2; size: -; J: TRBJ2-1; V: TRBV20-1; CDR3: CSARLAGGAWNEQFF; DNA: TGCAGTGCTAGATTAGCGGGAGGGGCGTGGAATGAGCAGTTCTTC
D: -; size: few; J: TRBJ1-6; V: TRBV3-1; CDR3: CASRKRSEVIYNSPLHF; DNA: TGTGCCAGCAGGAAAAGGTCGGAGGTGATCTATAATTCACCCCTCCACTTT
D: -; size: few; J: TRBJ1-1; V: TRBV2; CDR3: CASRRQANTEAFF; DNA: TGTGCCAGCAGGAGACAGGCGAACACTGAAGCTTTCTTT
D: -; size: few; J: TRBJ1-4; V: TRBV7-9; CDR3: CASSLERVSSNEKLFF; DNA: TGTGCCAGCAGCTTAGAAAGGGTCTCCAGTAATGAAAAACTGTTTTTT
D: -; size: -; J: TRBJ1-1; V: TRBV29-1; CDR3: CSVVPPRGAWDTEAFF; DNA: TGCAGCGTTGTCCCCCCAAGGGGGGCGTGGGACACTGAAGCTTTCTTT
D: TRBD1; size: -; J: TRBJ1-1; V: TRBV12-3/TRBV12-4; CDR3: CASSGYRGPPEAFF; DNA: TGTGCCAGCAGTGGCTACAGGGGGCCGCCTGAAGCTTTCTTT
D: -; size: -; J: TRBJ1-5; V: TRBV27; CDR3: CASSPLEGLTKHF; DNA: TGTGCCAGCAGCCCTCTCGAGGGGCTGACCAAGCATTTT
D: -; size: few; J: TRBJ1-4; V: TRBV7-2; CDR3: CASSLEGRVREKLFF; DNA: TGTGCCAGCAGCTTAGAGGGCAGGGTGAGGGAAAAACTGTTTTTT
D: TRBD1; size: few; J: TRBJ1-3; V: TRBV9; CDR3: CASSSGQGAAGNTIYF; DNA: TGTGCCAGCAGCTCAGGACAGGGGGCCGCTGGAAACACCATATATTTT
D: -; size: once; J: TRBJ1-2; V: TRBV28; CDR3: CASTPRTVFEDGYTF; DNA: TGTGCCAGCACCCCTCGGACAGTGTTCGAGGATGGCTACACCTTC
D: -; size: -; J: TRBJ1-5; V: TRBV7-9; CDR3: CASSLGGESNQPQHF; DNA: TGTGCCAGCAGCTTAGGGGGGGAGAGCAATCAGCCCCAGCATTTT
D: -; size: few; J: TRBJ1-5; V: TRBV18; CDR3: CASSPTGPDNQPQHF; DNA: TGTGCCAGCTCACCAACGGGACCCGACAATCAGCCCCAGCATTTT
D: -; size: -; J: TRBJ1-6; V: TRBV10-3; CDR3: CAISVGPGQAYNSPLHF; DNA: TGTGCCATCAGTGTCGGGCCCGGGCAGGCCTATAATTCACCCCTCCACTTT